The 25 T cell receptor beta chains below come from one sample, sequenced in a study of T cell responses to AZD1222 COVID-19 vaccine. Data came from immunoSEQ multiplex PCR; TCRdb stores just in-frame clones and leaves some out. Found here are some 130,000 clones, roughly 85% of them singletons; the top ten hold around 8.6%. Material: peripheral blood, obtained on day 0 of AZD1222 vaccination. The receptors here all came from an adult in good health.

V and J are TRBV20-1 and TRBJ2-7, with D uncertain. The germline gives CDR1 DFQATT, CDR2 SNEGSKA (reference sequence). The CDR3 covers 11 residues. The CDR3 DNA sequence: TGCGCCGGCCAAAATTACTACGAGCAGTACTTC. It codes for CAGQNYYEQYF.

The chain employs TRBV15 and TRBJ2-3; 12 bases map to TRBD2. CDR1 LNHNV and CDR2 YYDKDF come from the germline V gene (reference sequence). V was pared by 3 bases and J by 6 bases, with 10 bases of the junction left unmatched. This CDR3 is built from 17 residues. CDR3 loop: CATSSALGLAGRDTQYF. CDR3 DNA: TGTGCCACCAGCAGCGCCCTTGGACTAGCGGGGAGGGATACGCAGTATTTT.

The chain joins TRBV12-5 to TRBJ2-3, with a possible D match to TRBD2 (5 bases). This CDR3 spans 16 amino acids. The ends were cut back, 2 bases at V and 5 bases at J, with 17 bases in the middle. Germline V gene data show CDR1 as LGHNT and CDR2 as FRNRAP. CDR3 loop: CASGLRSPGSGDTQYF. CDR3 sequence (DNA): TGTGCTAGTGGTTTGCGGTCACCGGGGTCGGGAGATACGCAGTATTTT.

The rearrangement joins TRBV19 to TRBJ1-2; D is possibly TRBD1 (6 bases). The CDR3 consists of 15 residues. V lost 6 bases to trimming and J lost 4 bases, with 18 bases between them. CDR1 LNHDA and CDR2 SQIVND come from the germline V gene (reference sequence). CDR3 residues: CASRTNHRVTYGYTF. In nucleotides, the CDR3 is TGTGCCAGTAGAACAAATCACAGGGTAACCTATGGCTACACCTTC. The variable domain in full, completed from reference TRBV19 and TRBJ1-2, reads DGGITQSPKYLFRKEGQNVTLSCEQNLNHDAMYWYRQDPGQGLRLIYYSQIVNDFQKGDIAEGYSVSREKKESFPLTVTSAQKNPTAFYLCASRTNHRVTYGYTFGSGTRLTVV.

The chain uses TRBV15 and TRBJ2-1; perhaps TRBD2 as D (7 bases). The CDR3 spans 15 residues. V shed 1 base and J shed 7 bases, with 14 bases lying between them. Germline CDR1 reads LNHNV; CDR2 reads YYDKDF (reference sequence). DNA of the CDR3: TGTGCCACCAGCAGAGGGGGGAGGGGGAAAAATGAGCAGTTCTTC. It encodes CATSRGGRGKNEQFF.

The rearrangement uses TRBV6-5 and TRBJ2-3, with D possibly matching TRBD1 (6 bases). Germline CDR1 MNHEY, CDR2 SVGAGI. This CDR3 has 15 amino acids. The germline V and J ends were trimmed by 6 bases and 2 bases, with 15 bases remaining between them. DNA for the CDR3: TGTGCCAGCAGCCGTCAGGGGTTCAACACAGATACGCAGTATTTT. This sequence encodes CASSRQGFNTDTQYF.

The rearrangement uses TRBV20-1 and TRBJ2-7; D not certain. This CDR3 comprises 12 residues. Germline values: CDR1 DFQATT, CDR2 SNEGSKA (reference sequence). V lost 3 bases and J 3 bases, leaving 9 bases between the germline ends. CDR3 coding DNA: TGCAGTGCTAGTTTGGCCAGCTACGAGCAGTACTTC. It yields the protein CSASLASYEQYF.

V gene TRBV10-2 combines with J gene TRBJ2-5, with D possibly TRBD2 on 5 matching bases. V was shortened by 3 bases and J by 1 base, with 12 bases between the two germline ends. The CDR3 has 15 residues. The germline V gene encodes CDR1 WSHSY and CDR2 SAAADI. CDR3 coding DNA: TGCGCCAGCAGTGATGCGGGCCGCCCCCAAGAGACCCAGTACTTC. This translates into CASSDAGRPQETQYF.

CDR3 protein: CASSQELGDRGGYTF. CDR3 nucleotide sequence: TGCGCCAGCAGCCAAGAGTTGGGGGACAGGGGTGGCTACACCTTC. This chain connects TRBV4-1 to TRBJ1-2; the match to TRBD1 covers 10 bases. Trimming at V came to 0 bases and at J to 7 bases, leaving 5 bases not matched to a gene. Germline V gene lookup returns CDR1 MGHRA and CDR2 YSYEKL. This CDR3 has 15 amino acids.

V gene TRBV11-2 combines with J gene TRBJ2-3, with D maybe TRBD2 (5 bases). In germline, CDR1 is SGHAT, CDR2 FQNNGV. Between the trimmed V and J ends, which lost 4 bases and 0 bases, there was a span of 20 bases. The CDR3 is made up of 18 amino acids. The DNA for the CDR3 is TGTGCCAGCAGCTACTCTCCCCCGGGATCTACTAGCACAGATACGCAGTATTTT. This gives the protein CASSYSPPGSTSTDTQYF.

This chain connects TRBV15 to TRBJ2-6; 8 bases map to TRBD2. Per the germline V gene, CDR1 is LNHNV and CDR2 is YYDKDF (reference sequence). The CDR3 sequence is 19 residues long. V shed 1 base, J shed 0 bases, and the junction held 8 bases outside the gene matches. CDR3: CATSRGRAGGFSGANVLTF. In nucleotides, the CDR3 is TGTGCCACCAGCAGAGGTAGGGCGGGAGGCTTCTCTGGGGCCAACGTCCTGACTTTC.

To note about this clone: The same CDR3 can be traced to other DNA sequences in this sample. The V and J genes are TRBV5-1 and TRBJ2-3; D not resolved. Trimming took 4 bases from V and 3 from J, leaving 12 bases between them. The length of the CDR3 is 14 residues. Germline lookup yields CDR1 SGHRS and CDR2 YFSETQ. The CDR3 loop reads CASSLGSSTDTQYF. DNA for the CDR3: TGCGCCAGCAGCCTAGGATCATCTACAGATACGCAGTATTTT.

This sequence joins TRBV27 and TRBJ2-7, with 8 bases that match TRBD2. The CDR3 runs 14 residues. The germline V gene has CDR1 MNHEY and CDR2 SMNVEV (reference sequence). The V gene end was trimmed by 8 bases and the J gene end by 4 bases; junction bases not matched to a gene: 10. In nucleotides, the CDR3 is TGTGCCAGCGCCTTAGCGGGAACACTTTACGAGCAGTACTTC. Amino acid sequence: CASALAGTLYEQYF.

This chain uses TRBV28 with TRBJ2-4; TRBD1 aligns across 10 bases. Germline CDR1 MDHEN, CDR2 SYDVKM. The trim removed 5 bases at V and 15 bases at J, leaving 19 bases unmatched. This CDR3 comprises 16 residues. The CDR3 coding sequence is TGTGCCAGCAGTCCCACGACAGGGGGCGAGGGGCCCCTTAGGTACTTC. Translating it yields CASSPTTGGEGPLRYF.

The chain has TRBV5-4 and TRBJ2-6, with D perhaps being TRBD1 or TRBD2 (5 bases each). The CDR3 totals 15 residues. Deletions cut 4 bases from V and 1 base from J, with 9 bases between. From germline, CDR1 is SGHNT and CDR2 YYREEE (reference sequence). CDR3 nucleotides: TGTGCCAGCAGCCTCGGGGCTTCTGGGGCCAACGTCCTGACTTTC. This encodes CASSLGASGANVLTF. Filled out from reference TRBV5-4 and TRBJ2-6, the complete variable domain reads ETGVTQSPTHLIKTRGQQVTLRCSSQSGHNTVSWYQQALGQGPQFIFQYYREEENGRGNFPPRFSGLQFPNYSSELNVNALELDDSALYLCASSLGASGANVLTFGAGSRLTVL.

The CDR3 spells CASSQDTLGDYGYTF. CDR3 DNA: TGTGCCAGCAGCCAAGACACCCTTGGGGACTATGGCTACACCTTC. This chain connects TRBV4-2 to TRBJ1-2, with D hard to call. The germline CDR1 and CDR2 sequences are LGHNA and YNFKEQ. CDR3 length: 15 amino acids. Trimming took 0 bases from V and 3 from J, leaving 11 bases between them.

This chain connects TRBV19 to TRBJ2-7, with TRBD1 identical over 7 bases. V was pared by 3 bases and J by 3 bases, with 8 bases of the junction left unmatched. CDR1 and CDR2 from the germline V gene are LNHDA and SQIVND (reference sequence). This CDR3 is 15 amino acids long. This CDR3 reads CASSISRDSLYEQYF. CDR3 bases: TGTGCCAGTAGTATTTCCCGGGACAGCCTCTACGAGCAGTACTTC. Complete variable domain (other parts from reference TRBV19 and TRBJ2-7): DGGITQSPKYLFRKEGQNVTLSCEQNLNHDAMYWYRQDPGQGLRLIYYSQIVNDFQKGDIAEGYSVSREKKESFPLTVTSAQKNPTAFYLCASSISRDSLYEQYFGPGTRLTVT.

The genes are TRBV5-6 and TRBJ1-4; D gene uncertain. CDR1 is SGHDT, CDR2 YYEEEE, per germline. The CDR3 totals 16 residues. Between the trimmed V and J ends, which lost 2 bases and 1 base, there was a span of 12 bases. The CDR3: CASSFGFPQTNEKLFF. CDR3 DNA sequence: TGTGCCAGCAGCTTCGGGTTTCCACAAACTAATGAAAAACTGTTTTTT. The full variable domain, in which reference TRBV5-6 and TRBJ1-4 provide the parts outside the CDR3, is DAGVTQSPTHLIKTRGQQVTLRCSPKSGHDTVSWYQQALGQGPQFIFQYYEEEERQRGNFPDRFSGHQFPNYSSELNVNALLLGDSALYLCASSFGFPQTNEKLFFGSGTQLSVL.

J is TRBJ1-1 and V is TRBV6-1; D gene uncertain. Germline assignment: CDR1 MNHNS and CDR2 SASEGT. V shed 2 bases and J shed 0 bases, with 16 bases lying between them. The CDR3 totals 17 residues. The chain's CDR3 is CASSESPRRNLNTEAFF. DNA for the CDR3: TGTGCCAGCAGTGAATCCCCCCGCAGGAACTTGAACACTGAAGCTTTCTTT.

V gene TRBV10-3 combines with J gene TRBJ2-7; D is possibly TRBD1 (5 bases). Germline CDR1 is ENHRY and CDR2 is SYGVKD. Trimming stripped 6 bases from V and 2 bases from J, with 14 bases between. The CDR3 has 14 residues. CDR3 DNA sequence: TGTGCCATCAGGTCCCCCGACAGCGCCTACGAGCAGTACTTC. Protein product: CAIRSPDSAYEQYF.

CDR3 sequence (DNA): TGTGCCAGCAGCCCCAACACAGATACGCAGTATTTT. Protein product: CASSPNTDTQYF. V usage is TRBV7-2 and J usage is TRBJ2-3; D remains unclear. Per germline, CDR1 SGHTA and CDR2 FQGNSA. This CDR3 has 12 amino acids. V was clipped by 5 bases and J by 2 bases, with 5 bases between them.

The chain links TRBV2 to TRBJ2-1; 9 positions match TRBD2. Germline lookup yields CDR1 SNHLY and CDR2 FYNNEI. The CDR3 length is 15 residues. The junction had 4 bases not matched to a gene; V was cut back by 3 bases and J by 4 bases. The CDR3 spells CASSEASGNYNEQFF. The CDR3 DNA follows: TGTGCCAGCAGTGAGGCTAGCGGGAATTACAATGAGCAGTTCTTC.

The V and J genes are TRBV6-5 and TRBJ2-2; 10 nucleotides match TRBD1. This CDR3 is 14 amino acids long. The ends lost 6 bases at V and 7 bases at J; junction bases unmatched: 5. In germline, CDR1 is MNHEY, CDR2 SVGAGI. CDR3 residues: CASSAGQGIGELFF. For the CDR3, the DNA is TGTGCCAGCAGCGCGGGACAGGGGATCGGGGAGCTGTTTTTT.

The chain uses TRBV3-1 (or the pseudogene TRBV3-2) and TRBJ1-6; D gene unclear. The germline V gene encodes CDR1 LGHDT and CDR2 YNNKEL (reference sequence). V shed 3 bases and J shed 10 bases, with 13 bases lying between them. This CDR3 has 14 residues. The CDR3 region has the DNA TGTGCCAGCAGCCATCCCGCGGTGGGGTCACCCCTCCACTTT. Its translation: CASSHPAVGSPLHF.

This clone was observed a single time. The V call is TRBV12-3 or TRBV12-4, the J call TRBJ1-2; D is unresolved. Trimming stripped 2 bases from V and 5 bases from J, with 9 bases between. The CDR3 is 13 amino acids. CDR3 nucleotide sequence: TGTGCCAGCAGTTTATCCGGGTTATATGGCTACACCTTC. Its translation is CASSLSGLYGYTF.